One and the same sample provided the 5 T cell receptor beta chains below, sequenced in a study of somatic mutations in cytotoxic T cells in rheumatoid arthritis. The repertoire was sequenced with immunoSEQ multiplex PCR; TCRdb's copy has only in-frame clones and lacks some. In the table there are some 19,000 clones, about 83% of which are singletons. Material: CD8+ T cells sorted from blood. The receptors stem from a man aged 18 to 29 with rheumatoid arthritis.

The chain is built from TRBV6-4 and TRBJ2-2; the D is unclear. CDR3 size: 14 residues. V dropped 8 bases and J dropped 7 bases, with 17 bases sitting between them. Germline-derived CDR1 and CDR2 are MRHNA and SNTAGT. The CDR3 DNA sequence: TGTGCCAGCCGCAGAAGGGTTGAATACGGGGAGCTGTTTTTT. Protein: CASRRRVEYGELFF.

The V gene is TRBV19, the J gene TRBJ1-5, with 9 bases matching TRBD1. The CDR3 is made up of 17 amino acids. V shed 2 bases and J 1 base; nucleotides not matched to a gene: 6. Germline values: CDR1 LNHDA, CDR2 SQIVND (reference sequence). The CDR3 DNA reads TGTGCCAGTAGTATAATCTCGGGACAGGGAAGCAATCAGCCCCAGCATTTT. Translated, it gives CASSIISGQGSNQPQHF.

The chain links TRBV6-1 to TRBJ2-7, with a weak D call TRBD2 (5 bases). Deletions cut 6 bases from V and 6 bases from J, with 9 bases between. The CDR3 loop spans 11 amino acids. The germline V gene has CDR1 MNHNS and CDR2 SASEGT. CDR3 sequence: CASSDYSEQYF. The CDR3 DNA is TGTGCCAGCAGCGACTACTCCGAGCAGTACTTC.

The chain combines TRBV6-5 with TRBJ2-2, with 8 nucleotides matching TRBD1. Germline V lookup: CDR1 MNHEY, CDR2 SVGAGI. The CDR3 length is 15 residues. Trimming removed 6 bases from V and 6 bases from J; junction bases left unmatched: 9. The CDR3 DNA reads TGTGCCAGCAGCCTAACAGGGGGAAGGGCCGGGGAGCTGTTTTTT. It is translated as CASSLTGGRAGELFF.

The V call is TRBV15, the J call TRBJ2-6; D uncertain. The CDR3 contains 15 residues. Trimming shortened V by 0 bases and J by 2 bases, and 5 bases separated the two germline ends. CDR1 is LNHNV and CDR2 is YYDKDF in the germline V gene (reference sequence). CDR3 sequence: CATSRELPGANVLTF. The DNA for the CDR3 is TGTGCCACCAGCAGAGAATTGCCTGGGGCCAACGTCCTGACTTTC.